The source of this T cell receptor (beta chain) is a study of cytomegalovirus exposure and HLA in healthy donors. Both 60 Vbeta primers and 13 Jbeta primers went into the PCR. Sequenced by immunoSEQ multiplex PCR; TCRdb stores in-frame clones only, minus some. The table lists approximately 64,000 clones, over 75% of them singletons. CDR1 is SGHRS and CDR2 is YFSETQ in the germline V gene. This CDR3 contains 11 residues. Trimming shortened V by 0 bases and J by 10 bases, and 5 bases separated the two germline ends. This receptor was taken from a male donor in good health and CMV-seropositive. This chain joins TRBV5-1 and TRBJ2-1; D not resolved. Sequencing was performed on PBMCs. The CDR3 DNA reads TGCGCCAGCAGCTTGGACTGGGAGCAGTTCTTC. It codes for CASSLDWEQFF.